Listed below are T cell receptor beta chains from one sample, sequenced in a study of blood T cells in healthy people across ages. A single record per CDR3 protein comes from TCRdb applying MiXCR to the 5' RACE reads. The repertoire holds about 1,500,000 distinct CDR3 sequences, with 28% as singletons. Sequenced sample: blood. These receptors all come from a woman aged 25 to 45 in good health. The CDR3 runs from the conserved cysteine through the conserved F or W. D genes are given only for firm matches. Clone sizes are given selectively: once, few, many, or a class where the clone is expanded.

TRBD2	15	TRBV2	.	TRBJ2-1	TGTGCCAGCAGTGCCTTAGCGGGAGTAACCAATGAGCAGTTCTTC	CASSALAGVTNEQFF
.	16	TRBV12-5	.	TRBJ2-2	TGTGCTAGTGGTCCTCCCGGTCACAAGAACACCGGGGAGCTGTTTTTT	CASGPPGHKNTGELFF
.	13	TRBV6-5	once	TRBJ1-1	TGTGCCAGCAGCCACGACAAGTCCGGTGGAGCTTTCTTT	CASSHDKSGGAFF
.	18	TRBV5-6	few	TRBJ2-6	TGTGCCAGCAGCTACACCCCCGACACCGACTCTGGGGCCAACGTCCTGACTTTC	CASSYTPDTDSGANVLTF
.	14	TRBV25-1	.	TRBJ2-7	TGTGCCAGCAGTGTGGCAGGGGCCTTGGGGGAGCAGTACTTC	CASSVAGALGEQYF
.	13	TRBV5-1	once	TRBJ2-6	TGCACCAGCAGCTTGGATGGGGCCAACGTCCTGACTTTC	CTSSLDGANVLTF
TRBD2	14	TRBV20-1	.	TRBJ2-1	TGCAGTGCTTCACCAGCGGGGGAGCCCAATGAGCAGTTCTTC	CSASPAGEPNEQFF
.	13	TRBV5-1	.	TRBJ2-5	TGCGCCAGCAGCTCCCCCACCTGGGAGACCCAGTACTTC	CASSSPTWETQYF
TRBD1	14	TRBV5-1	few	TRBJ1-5	TGCGCCAGCAGCGCGACAGGGCGCGAGAAGCCCCAGCATTTT	CASSATGREKPQHF
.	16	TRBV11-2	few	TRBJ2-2	TGTGCCAGCAGCCGTCACCCCAGGGGGAGGAACGGGGAGCTGTTTTTT	CASSRHPRGRNGELFF
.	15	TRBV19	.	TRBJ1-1	TGTGCCAGTAGTCCCTATTCTAGGGAGGGCACTGAAGCTTTCTTT	CASSPYSREGTEAFF
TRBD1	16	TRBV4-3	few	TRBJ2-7	TGCGCCAGCAGCCTATCCAGCCAGGACAGGGGGCACGAGCAGTACTTC	CASSLSSQDRGHEQYF
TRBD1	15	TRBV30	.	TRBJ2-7	TGTGCCTGGAGTTCTACAGGGGTCAATTCCTACGAGCAGTACTTC	CAWSSTGVNSYEQYF
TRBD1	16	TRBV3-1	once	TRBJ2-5	TGTGCCAGCAGCCTCGACAGGGATGCCCCATCAGAGACCCAGTACTTC	CASSLDRDAPSETQYF
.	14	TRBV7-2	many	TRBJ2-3	TGTGCCAGCAGGCGAAAGCCGGGCACAGATACGCAGTATTTT	CASRRKPGTDTQYF
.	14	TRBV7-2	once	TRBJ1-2	TGTGCCAGCAGCTTAGCGCAGGCGACCTATGGCTACACCTTC	CASSLAQATYGYTF
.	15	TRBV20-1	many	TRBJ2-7	TGCAGTGCTAGAGTCGAGAGCGGCTTCTCCTACGAGCAGTACTTC	CSARVESGFSYEQYF
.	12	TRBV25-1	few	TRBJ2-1	TGTGCCAGCAGTGAATTGTTCCATGAGCAGTTCTTC	CASSELFHEQFF
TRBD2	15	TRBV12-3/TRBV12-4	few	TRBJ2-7	TGTGCCAGCAGTTTTAGAAGGGCGGGAGGCGACGAGCAGTACTTC	CASSFRRAGGDEQYF
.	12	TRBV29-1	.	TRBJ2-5	TGCAGCGGTGAGACGAGCGTCGTAACCCAGTACTTC	CSGETSVVTQYF
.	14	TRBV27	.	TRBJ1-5	TGTGCCAGCAGTCTCCGGCCCCGCAATCAGCCCCAGCATTTT	CASSLRPRNQPQHF
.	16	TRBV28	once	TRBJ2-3	TGTGCCAGCAGCCGCCGGTATTGGGGGTATACAGATACGCAGTATTTT	CASSRRYWGYTDTQYF
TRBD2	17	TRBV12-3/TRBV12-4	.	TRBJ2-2	TGTGCCAGCAGTTTTGGGGGACTAGCGGGGAACACCGGGGAGCTGTTTTTT	CASSFGGLAGNTGELFF